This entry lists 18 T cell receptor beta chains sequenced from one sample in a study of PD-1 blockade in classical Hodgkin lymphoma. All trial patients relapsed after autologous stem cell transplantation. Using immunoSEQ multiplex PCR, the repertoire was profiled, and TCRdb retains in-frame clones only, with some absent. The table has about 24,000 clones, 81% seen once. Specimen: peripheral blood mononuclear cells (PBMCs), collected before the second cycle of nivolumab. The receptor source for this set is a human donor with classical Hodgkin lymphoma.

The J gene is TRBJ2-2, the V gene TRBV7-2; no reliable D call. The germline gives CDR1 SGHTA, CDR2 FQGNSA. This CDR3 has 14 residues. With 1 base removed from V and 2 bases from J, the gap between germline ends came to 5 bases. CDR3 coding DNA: TGTGCCAGCAGCTTAGAGCCCAACACCGGGGAGCTGTTTTTT. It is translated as CASSLEPNTGELFF.

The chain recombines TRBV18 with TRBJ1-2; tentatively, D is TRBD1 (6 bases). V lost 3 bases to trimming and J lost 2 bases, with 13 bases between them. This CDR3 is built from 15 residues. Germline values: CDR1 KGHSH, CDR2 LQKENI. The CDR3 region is CASSPTDSLNYGYTF. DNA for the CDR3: TGTGCCAGCTCACCCACGGACAGTCTGAACTATGGCTACACCTTC.

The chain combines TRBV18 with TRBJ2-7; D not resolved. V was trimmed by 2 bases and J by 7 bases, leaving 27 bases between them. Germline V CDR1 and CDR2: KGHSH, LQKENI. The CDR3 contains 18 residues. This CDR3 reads CASSPTPNHSSQPREQYF. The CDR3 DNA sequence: TGTGCCAGCTCACCAACGCCAAATCACAGCAGTCAACCTCGGGAGCAGTACTTC.

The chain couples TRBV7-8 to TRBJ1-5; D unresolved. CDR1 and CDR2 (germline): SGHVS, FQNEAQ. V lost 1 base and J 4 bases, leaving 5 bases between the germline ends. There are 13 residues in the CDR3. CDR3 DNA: TGTGCCAGCAGCTTAGTGGTGAATCAGCCCCAGCATTTT. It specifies CASSLVVNQPQHF. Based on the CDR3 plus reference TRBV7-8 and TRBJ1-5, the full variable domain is GAGVSQSPRYKVAKRGQDVALRCDPISGHVSLFWYQQALGQGPEFLTYFQNEAQLDKSGLPSDRFFAERPEGSVSTLKIQRTQQEDSAVYLCASSLVVNQPQHFGDGTRLSIL.

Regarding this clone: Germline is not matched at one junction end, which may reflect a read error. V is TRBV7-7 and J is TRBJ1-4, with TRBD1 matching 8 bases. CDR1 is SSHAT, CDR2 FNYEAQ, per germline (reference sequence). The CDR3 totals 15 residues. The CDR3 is CASSLAGGMGEKLFF. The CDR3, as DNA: TGTGCTAGCAGCTTAGCAGGGGGCATGGGTGAAAAACTGTTTTTT.

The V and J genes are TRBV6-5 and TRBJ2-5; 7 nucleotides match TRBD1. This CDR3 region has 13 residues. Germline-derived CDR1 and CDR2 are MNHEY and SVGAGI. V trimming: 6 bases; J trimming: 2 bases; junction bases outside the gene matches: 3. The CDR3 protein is CASRPTGQETQYF. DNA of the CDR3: TGTGCCAGCAGGCCGACAGGGCAAGAGACCCAGTACTTC.

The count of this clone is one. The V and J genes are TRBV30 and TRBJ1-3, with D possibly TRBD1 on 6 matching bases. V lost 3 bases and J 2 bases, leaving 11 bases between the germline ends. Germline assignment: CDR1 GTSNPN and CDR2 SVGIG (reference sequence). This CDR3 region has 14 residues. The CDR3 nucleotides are TGTGCCTGGAGAAACCCAGGGGCTGGAAACACCATATATTTT. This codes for CAWRNPGAGNTIYF.

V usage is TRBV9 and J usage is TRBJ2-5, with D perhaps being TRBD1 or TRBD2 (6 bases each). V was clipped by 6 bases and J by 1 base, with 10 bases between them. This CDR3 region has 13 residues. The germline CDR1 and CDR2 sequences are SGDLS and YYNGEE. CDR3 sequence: CASNGGSQETQYF. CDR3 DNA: TGTGCCAGCAACGGGGGCTCCCAAGAGACCCAGTACTTC.

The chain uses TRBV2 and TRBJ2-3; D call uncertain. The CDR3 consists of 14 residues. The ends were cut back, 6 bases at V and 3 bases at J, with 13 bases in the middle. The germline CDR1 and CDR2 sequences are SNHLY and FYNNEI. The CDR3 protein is CASSVLRSTDTQYF. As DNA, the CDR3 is TGTGCCAGCAGCGTTTTGAGGAGTACAGATACGCAGTATTTT.

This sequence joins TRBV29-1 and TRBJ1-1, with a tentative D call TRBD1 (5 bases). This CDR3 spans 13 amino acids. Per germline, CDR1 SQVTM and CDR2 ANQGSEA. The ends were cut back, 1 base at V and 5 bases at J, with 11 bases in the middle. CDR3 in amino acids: CSVEVGGRTEAFF. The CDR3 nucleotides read TGCAGCGTTGAAGTGGGGGGGAGGACTGAAGCTTTCTTT.

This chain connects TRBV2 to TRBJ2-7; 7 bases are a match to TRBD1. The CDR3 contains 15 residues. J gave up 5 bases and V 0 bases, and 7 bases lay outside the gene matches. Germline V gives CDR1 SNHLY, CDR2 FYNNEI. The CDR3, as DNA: TGTGCCAGCAGTGAAGCGACAGGGTTGGTACACGAGCAGTACTTC. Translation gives CASSEATGLVHEQYF. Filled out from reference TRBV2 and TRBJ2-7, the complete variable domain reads EPEVTQTPSHQVTQMGQEVILRCVPISNHLYFYWYRQILGQKVEFLVSFYNNEISEKSEIFDDQFSVERPDGSNFTLKIRSTKLEDSAMYFCASSEATGLVHEQYFGPGTRLTVT.

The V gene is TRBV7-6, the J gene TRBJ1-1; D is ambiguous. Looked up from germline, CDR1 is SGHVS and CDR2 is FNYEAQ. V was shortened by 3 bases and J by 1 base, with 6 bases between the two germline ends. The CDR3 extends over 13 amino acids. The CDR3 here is CASSFSRNTEAFF. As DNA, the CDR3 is TGTGCCAGCAGCTTCTCTAGGAACACTGAAGCTTTCTTT.

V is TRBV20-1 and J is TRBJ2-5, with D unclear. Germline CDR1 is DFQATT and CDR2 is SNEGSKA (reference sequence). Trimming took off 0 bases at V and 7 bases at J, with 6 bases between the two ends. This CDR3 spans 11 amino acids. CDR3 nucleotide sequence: TGCAGTGCTAGAGACCCCCCGACCCAGTACTTC. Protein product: CSARDPPTQYF.

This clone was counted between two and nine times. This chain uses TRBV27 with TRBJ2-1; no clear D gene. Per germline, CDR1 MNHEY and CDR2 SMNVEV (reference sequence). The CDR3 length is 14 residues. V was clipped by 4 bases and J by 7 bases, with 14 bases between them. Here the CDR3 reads CASSSNKDGNEQFF. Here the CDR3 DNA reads TGTGCCAGCAGTTCGAACAAAGACGGTAATGAGCAGTTCTTC.

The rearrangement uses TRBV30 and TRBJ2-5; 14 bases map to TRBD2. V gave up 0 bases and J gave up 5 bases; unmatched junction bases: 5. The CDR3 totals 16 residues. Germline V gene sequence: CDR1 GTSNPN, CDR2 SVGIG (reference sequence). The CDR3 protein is CAWSVGGLAGVETQYF. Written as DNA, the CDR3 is TGTGCCTGGAGTGTAGGGGGACTAGCGGGAGTGGAGACCCAGTACTTC.

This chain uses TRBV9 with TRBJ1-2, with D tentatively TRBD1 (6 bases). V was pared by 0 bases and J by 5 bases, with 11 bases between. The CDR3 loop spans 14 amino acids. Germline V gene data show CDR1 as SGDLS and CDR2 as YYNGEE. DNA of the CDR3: TGTGCCAGCAGCGTAGTAACAGGGTCGTATGGCTACACCTTC. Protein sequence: CASSVVTGSYGYTF.

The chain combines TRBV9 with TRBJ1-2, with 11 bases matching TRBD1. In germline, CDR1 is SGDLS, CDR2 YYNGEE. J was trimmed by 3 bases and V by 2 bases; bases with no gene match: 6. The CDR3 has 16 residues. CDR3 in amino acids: CASSVYGTGGDYGYTF. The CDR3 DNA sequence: TGTGCCAGCAGCGTCTACGGGACAGGGGGAGACTATGGCTACACCTTC.

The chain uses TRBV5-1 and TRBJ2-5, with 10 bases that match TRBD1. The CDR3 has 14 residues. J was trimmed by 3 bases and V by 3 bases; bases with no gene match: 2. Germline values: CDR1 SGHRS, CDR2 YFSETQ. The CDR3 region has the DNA TGCGCCAGCAGCTCCGGGACAGGGGAAGAGACCCAGTACTTC. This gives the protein CASSSGTGEETQYF.